This TCR beta chain was profiled in a study of T cells in women clearing cervical HPV infection. Study details: Blood came at first lesion visit for cases, post-clearance for controls.

TCR beta CDR3 amplified by multiplex PCR from roughly 1,100 ng genomic DNA. Repertoires were generated with immunoSEQ multiplex PCR, while TCRdb's copy carries only in-frame clones and drops some. This repertoire includes some 40,000 clones. Study outcomes and limitations: TRBV6-7 relative abundance averaged about 0.1% in cases and about 0.15% in controls. CIN3+ cases had significantly higher TCR richness than controls; evenness did not differ.

About this clone: Its target is not known. The read falls 3 residues short of the CDR3 end, and the missing part is taken from the germline J gene.

The CDR3 extends over 15 amino acids. CDR1 and CDR2 from the germline V gene are SGHRS and YFSETQ. The V end was cut by 4 bases, the J end by 0 bases, with 10 bases between. This chain joins TRBV5-1 and TRBJ1-4; D gene ambiguous. The source is a woman aged 18-69 years with a cervical HPV16 infection that either progressed to CIN3+ or cleared (not recorded which). Input material: blood buffy coat. The sequenced part of the CDR3 DNA is TGCGCCAGCAGCCCAGGTCAGGCAACTAATGAAAAA. Its protein is CASSPGQATNEK. The CDR3, in full, reads CASSPGQATNEKLFF.